This T cell receptor beta chain was identified during a study of T cell responses to AZD1222 COVID-19 vaccine. Germline V gene data show CDR1 as SGHRS and CDR2 as YFSETQ. V dropped 4 bases and J dropped 2 bases, with 16 bases sitting between them. This CDR3 comprises 16 residues. On this clone: Its matching antigen is unknown.

Sequencing used immunoSEQ multiplex PCR; TCRdb keeps in-frame clones, though not all of them. The sample includes more than 95,000 clones, less than 95% of them seen just once. Study-wide results and limits: Mostly white British, mostly female donors; authors suggested clonal diversity may be underestimated. Spike-spanning, vaccine-associated CD4 TCRs were dominant at 160-218 and 743-854. Among spike-specific TCRs, nearly half reportedly target unmutated variant regions.

The chain joins TRBV5-1 to TRBJ2-1, with D tentatively TRBD2 (5 bases). Sequenced material: peripheral blood, taken on day 0 of MenACWY control vaccination. This TCR derives from an adult in good health. CDR3 region: CASSPELVRAYNEQFF. The CDR3 bases are TGCGCCAGCAGCCCGGAACTAGTTCGGGCCTACAATGAGCAGTTCTTC.